Sequencing of this T cell receptor beta chain was carried out in a study of PD-1 blockade in classical Hodgkin lymphoma. Time point reported: cycle 4 day 1 (C4D1), after around six weeks of nivolumab. There was relapse after autologous stem cell transplantation in every patient, and there was variation in brentuximab vedotin exposure. CDR1 is MNHNY, CDR2 SVGAGI, per germline (reference sequence). The V end was cut by 4 bases, the J end by 1 base, with 10 bases between. This CDR3 has 14 residues. Study conclusions and caveats: For complete responders, baseline diversity was comparable to that of newly diagnosed patients.

This clone was found once. Its target is unknown. Here immunoSEQ multiplex PCR was the method, and the copy in TCRdb shows in-frame clones only, minus some. The sample includes 25,000 to 35,000 clones, 72% seen only once; the top ten take around 3.7%. The sequence was obtained from a human donor with classical Hodgkin lymphoma. The chain carries TRBV6-6 and TRBJ1-1, with D perhaps matching TRBD1 (5 bases). The material was peripheral blood mononuclear cells (PBMCs), obtained before the fourth cycle of nivolumab. The CDR3 region has the DNA TGTGCCAGCAGTTTAACGGGACGGAACACTGAAGCTTTCTTT. It encodes CASSLTGRNTEAFF.